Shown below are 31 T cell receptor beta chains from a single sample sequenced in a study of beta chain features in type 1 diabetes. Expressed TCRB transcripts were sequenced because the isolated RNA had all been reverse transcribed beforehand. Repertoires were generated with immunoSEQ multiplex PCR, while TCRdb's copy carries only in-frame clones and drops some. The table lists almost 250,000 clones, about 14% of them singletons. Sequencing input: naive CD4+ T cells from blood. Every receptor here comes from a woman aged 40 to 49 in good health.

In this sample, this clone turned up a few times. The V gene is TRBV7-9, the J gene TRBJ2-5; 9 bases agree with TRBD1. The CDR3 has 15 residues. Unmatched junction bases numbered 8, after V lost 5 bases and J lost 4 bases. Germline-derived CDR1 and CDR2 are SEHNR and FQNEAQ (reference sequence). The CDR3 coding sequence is TGTGCCAGCAGCCTAACCAGGGACAGGGCAGAGACCCAGTACTTC. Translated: CASSLTRDRAETQYF.

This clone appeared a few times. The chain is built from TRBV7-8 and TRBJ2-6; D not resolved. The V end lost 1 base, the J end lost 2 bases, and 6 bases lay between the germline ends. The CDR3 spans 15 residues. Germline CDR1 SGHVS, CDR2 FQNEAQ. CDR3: CASSLGATGANVLTF. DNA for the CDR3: TGTGCCAGCAGCTTAGGGGCTACTGGGGCCAACGTCCTGACTTTC.

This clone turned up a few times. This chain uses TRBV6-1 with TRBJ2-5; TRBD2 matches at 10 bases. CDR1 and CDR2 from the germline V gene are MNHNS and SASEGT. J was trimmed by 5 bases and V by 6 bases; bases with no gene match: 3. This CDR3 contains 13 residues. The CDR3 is CASRSSGGETQYF. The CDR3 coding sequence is TGTGCCAGCAGATCTAGCGGGGGCGAGACCCAGTACTTC.

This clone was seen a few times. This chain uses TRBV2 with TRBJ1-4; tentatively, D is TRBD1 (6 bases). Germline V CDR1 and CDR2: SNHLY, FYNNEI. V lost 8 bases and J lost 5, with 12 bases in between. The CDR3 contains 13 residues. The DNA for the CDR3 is TGTGCCAGCCGTGGACAGCCGAATGAAAAACTGTTTTTT. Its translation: CASRGQPNEKLFF.

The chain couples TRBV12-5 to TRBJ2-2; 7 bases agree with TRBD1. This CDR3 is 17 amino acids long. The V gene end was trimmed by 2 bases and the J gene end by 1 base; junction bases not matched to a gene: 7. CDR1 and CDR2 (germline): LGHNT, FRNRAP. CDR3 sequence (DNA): TGTGCTAGTGGTTTGACCTCCGGGACAGAGAACACCGGGGAGCTGTTTTTT. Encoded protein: CASGLTSGTENTGELFF.

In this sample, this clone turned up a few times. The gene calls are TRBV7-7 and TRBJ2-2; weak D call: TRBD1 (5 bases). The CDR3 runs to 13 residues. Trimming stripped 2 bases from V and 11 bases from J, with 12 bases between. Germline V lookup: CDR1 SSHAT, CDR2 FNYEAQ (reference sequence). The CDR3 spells CASSLSGQGELFF. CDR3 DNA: TGTGCCAGCAGCTTATCGGGCCAGGGTGAGCTGTTTTTT.

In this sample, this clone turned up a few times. CDR3 sequence reads: CASSPGGADTEAFF. The CDR3 region has the DNA TGTGCCAGCTCACCCGGTGGGGCTGACACTGAAGCTTTCTTT. The chain is built from TRBV18 and TRBJ1-1, with a possible D match to TRBD1 (5 bases). The CDR3 length is 14 residues. V was shortened by 3 bases and J by 3 bases, with 11 bases between the two germline ends. CDR1 is KGHSH, CDR2 LQKENI, per germline.

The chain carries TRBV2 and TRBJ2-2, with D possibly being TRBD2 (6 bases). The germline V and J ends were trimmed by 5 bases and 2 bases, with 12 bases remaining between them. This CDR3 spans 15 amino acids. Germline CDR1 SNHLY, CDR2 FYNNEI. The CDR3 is CASSPGGPNTGELFF. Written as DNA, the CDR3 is TGTGCCAGCAGTCCCGGAGGGCCCAACACCGGGGAGCTGTTTTTT.

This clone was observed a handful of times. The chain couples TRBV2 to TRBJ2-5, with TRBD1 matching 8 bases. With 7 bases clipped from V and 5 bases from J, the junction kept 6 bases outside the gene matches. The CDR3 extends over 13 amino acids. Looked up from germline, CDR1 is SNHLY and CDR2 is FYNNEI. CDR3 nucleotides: TGTGCCAGCAAGGACAGGGTCGCCGAGACCCAGTACTTC. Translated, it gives CASKDRVAETQYF.

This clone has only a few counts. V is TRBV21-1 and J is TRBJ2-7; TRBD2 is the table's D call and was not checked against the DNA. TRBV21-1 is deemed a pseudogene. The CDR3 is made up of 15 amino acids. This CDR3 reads CASSKRWRGAGEQYF. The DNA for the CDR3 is TGTGCCAGCAGCAAAAGGTGGCGAGGGGCGGGAGAGCAGTACTTC.

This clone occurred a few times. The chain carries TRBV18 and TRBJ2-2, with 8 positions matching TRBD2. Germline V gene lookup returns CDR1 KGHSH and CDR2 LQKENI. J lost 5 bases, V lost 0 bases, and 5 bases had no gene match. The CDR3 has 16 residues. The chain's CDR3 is CASSPPGLAGTGELFF. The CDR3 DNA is TGTGCCAGCTCACCACCAGGACTAGCAGGGACCGGGGAGCTGTTTTTT.

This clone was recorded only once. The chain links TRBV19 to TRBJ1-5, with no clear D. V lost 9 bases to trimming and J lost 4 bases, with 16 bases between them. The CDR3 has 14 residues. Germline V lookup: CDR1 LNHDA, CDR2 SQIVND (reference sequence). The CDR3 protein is CASKSEGENQPQHF. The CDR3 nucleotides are TGTGCCAGCAAAAGCGAAGGCGAGAATCAGCCCCAGCATTTT.

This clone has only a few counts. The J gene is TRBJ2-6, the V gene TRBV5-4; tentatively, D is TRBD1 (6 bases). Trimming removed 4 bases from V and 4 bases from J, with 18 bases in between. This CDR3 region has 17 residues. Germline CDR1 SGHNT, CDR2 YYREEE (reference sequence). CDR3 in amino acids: CASSLGGRGSGANVLTF. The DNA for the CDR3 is TGTGCCAGCAGCCTGGGTGGCAGGGGCTCCGGGGCCAACGTCCTGACTTTC.

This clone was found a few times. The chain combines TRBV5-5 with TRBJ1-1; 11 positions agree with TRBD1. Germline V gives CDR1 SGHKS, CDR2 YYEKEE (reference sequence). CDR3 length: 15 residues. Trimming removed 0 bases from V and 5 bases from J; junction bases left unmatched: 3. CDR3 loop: CASSLEGQGGTEAFF. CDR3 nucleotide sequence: TGTGCCAGCAGCTTGGAGGGACAGGGGGGGACTGAAGCTTTCTTT.

CDR3 in DNA: TGTGCCAGCACAGGGCCTGGAAACACCATATATTTT. Its translation: CASTGPGNTIYF. V and J are TRBV6-5 and TRBJ1-3; D perhaps matches TRBD1 (5 bases). Germline CDR1 reads MNHEY; CDR2 reads SVGAGI. The CDR3 loop spans 12 amino acids. V lost 7 bases to trimming and J lost 2 bases, with 6 bases between them.

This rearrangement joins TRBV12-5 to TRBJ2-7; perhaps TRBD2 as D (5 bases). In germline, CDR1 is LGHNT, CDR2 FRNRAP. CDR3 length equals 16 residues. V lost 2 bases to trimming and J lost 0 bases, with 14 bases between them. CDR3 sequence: CASGLSLAKSSYEQYF. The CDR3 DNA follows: TGTGCTAGTGGTTTGAGTCTAGCAAAGAGCTCCTACGAGCAGTACTTC.

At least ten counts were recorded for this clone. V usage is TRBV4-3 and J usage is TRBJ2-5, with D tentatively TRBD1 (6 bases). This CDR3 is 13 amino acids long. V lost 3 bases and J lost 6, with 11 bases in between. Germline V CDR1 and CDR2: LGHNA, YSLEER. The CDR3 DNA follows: TGCGCCAGCAGCCACGGACAGCTAAAGACCCAGTACTTC. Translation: CASSHGQLKTQYF.

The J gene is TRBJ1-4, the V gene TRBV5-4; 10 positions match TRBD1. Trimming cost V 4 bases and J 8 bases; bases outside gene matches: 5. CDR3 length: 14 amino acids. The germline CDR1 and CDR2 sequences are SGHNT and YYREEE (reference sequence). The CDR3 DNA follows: TGTGCCAGCAGCCTAGACAGGGGGCGGGAAAAACTGTTTTTT. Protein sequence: CASSLDRGREKLFF.

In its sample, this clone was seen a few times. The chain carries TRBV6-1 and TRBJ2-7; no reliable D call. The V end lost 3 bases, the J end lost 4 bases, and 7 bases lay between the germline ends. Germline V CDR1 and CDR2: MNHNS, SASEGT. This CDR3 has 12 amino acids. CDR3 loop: CASSESRYEQYF. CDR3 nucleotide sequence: TGTGCCAGCAGTGAGTCGCGTTACGAGCAGTACTTC.

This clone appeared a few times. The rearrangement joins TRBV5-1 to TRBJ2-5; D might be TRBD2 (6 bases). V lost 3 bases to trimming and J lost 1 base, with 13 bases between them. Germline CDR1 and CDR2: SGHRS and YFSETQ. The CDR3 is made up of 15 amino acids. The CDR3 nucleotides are TGCGCCAGCAGCTCCCTGGGTAGCGGCCAAGAGACCCAGTACTTC. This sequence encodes CASSSLGSGQETQYF.

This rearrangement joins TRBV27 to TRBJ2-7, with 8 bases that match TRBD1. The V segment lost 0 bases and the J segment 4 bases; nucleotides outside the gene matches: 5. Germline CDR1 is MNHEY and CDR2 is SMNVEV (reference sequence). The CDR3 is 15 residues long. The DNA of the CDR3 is TGTGCCAGCAGTTTATCCGCGGGACAGGAGTACGAGCAGTACTTC. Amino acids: CASSLSAGQEYEQYF.

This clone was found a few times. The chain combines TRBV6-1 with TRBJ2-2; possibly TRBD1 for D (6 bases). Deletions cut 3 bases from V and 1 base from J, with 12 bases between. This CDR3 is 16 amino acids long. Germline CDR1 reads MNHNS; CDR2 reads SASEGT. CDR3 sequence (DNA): TGTGCCAGCAGTGACCTGAGGGGGAAGAACACCGGGGAGCTGTTTTTT. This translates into CASSDLRGKNTGELFF.

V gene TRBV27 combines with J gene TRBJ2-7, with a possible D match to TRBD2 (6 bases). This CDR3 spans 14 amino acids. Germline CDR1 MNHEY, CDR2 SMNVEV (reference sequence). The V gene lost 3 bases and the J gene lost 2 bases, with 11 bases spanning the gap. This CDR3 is CASSLRDGPYEQYF. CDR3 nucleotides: TGTGCCAGCAGTTTGCGGGACGGCCCCTACGAGCAGTACTTC.

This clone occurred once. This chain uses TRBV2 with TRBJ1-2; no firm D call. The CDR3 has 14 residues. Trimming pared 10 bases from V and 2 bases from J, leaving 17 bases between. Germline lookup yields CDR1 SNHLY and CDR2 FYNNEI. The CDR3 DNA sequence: TGTGCCAACCCCAACCGGCTGGGCAACTATGGCTACACCTTC. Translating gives CANPNRLGNYGYTF.

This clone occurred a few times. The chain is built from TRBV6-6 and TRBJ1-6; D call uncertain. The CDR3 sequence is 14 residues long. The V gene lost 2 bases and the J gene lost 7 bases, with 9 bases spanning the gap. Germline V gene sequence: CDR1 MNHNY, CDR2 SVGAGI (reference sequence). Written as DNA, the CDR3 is TGTGCCAGCAGTTACCCAGGAAGCAATTCACCCCTCCACTTT. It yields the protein CASSYPGSNSPLHF.

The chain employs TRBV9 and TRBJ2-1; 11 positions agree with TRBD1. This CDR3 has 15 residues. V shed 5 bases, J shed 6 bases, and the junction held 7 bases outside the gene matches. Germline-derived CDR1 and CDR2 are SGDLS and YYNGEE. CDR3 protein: CASSGSGTGGNEQFF. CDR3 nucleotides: TGTGCCAGCAGTGGCTCCGGGACAGGGGGCAATGAGCAGTTCTTC.

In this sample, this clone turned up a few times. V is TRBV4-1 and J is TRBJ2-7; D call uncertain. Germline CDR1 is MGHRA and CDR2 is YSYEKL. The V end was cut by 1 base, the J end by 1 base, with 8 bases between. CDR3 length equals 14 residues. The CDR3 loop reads CASSQGRTSYEQYF. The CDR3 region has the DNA TGCGCCAGCAGCCAAGGTCGCACATCCTACGAGCAGTACTTC.

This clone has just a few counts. Here the CDR3 reads CASSPPSQGASTEAFF. The CDR3 DNA reads as TGTGCCAGCTCACCCCCGAGCCAGGGGGCGTCCACTGAAGCTTTCTTT. The V gene is TRBV18, the J gene TRBJ1-1; the match to TRBD1 covers 8 bases. The CDR3 has 16 residues. V lost 3 bases, J lost 4 bases, and 10 bases stayed unmatched. Per the germline V gene, CDR1 is KGHSH and CDR2 is LQKENI.

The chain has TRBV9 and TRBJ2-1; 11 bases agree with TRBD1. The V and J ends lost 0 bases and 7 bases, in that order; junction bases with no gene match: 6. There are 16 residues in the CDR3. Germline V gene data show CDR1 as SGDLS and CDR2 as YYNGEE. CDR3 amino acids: CASSVASRDRGNEQFF. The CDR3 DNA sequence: TGTGCCAGCAGCGTAGCCTCCCGGGACAGGGGGAATGAGCAGTTCTTC.

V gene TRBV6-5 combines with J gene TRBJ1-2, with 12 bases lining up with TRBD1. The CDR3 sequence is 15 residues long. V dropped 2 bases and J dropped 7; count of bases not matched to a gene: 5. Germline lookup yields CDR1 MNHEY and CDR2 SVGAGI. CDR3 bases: TGTGCCAGCAGTTACACGGGACAGGGGGCTCGTGGCTACACCTTC. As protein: CASSYTGQGARGYTF.

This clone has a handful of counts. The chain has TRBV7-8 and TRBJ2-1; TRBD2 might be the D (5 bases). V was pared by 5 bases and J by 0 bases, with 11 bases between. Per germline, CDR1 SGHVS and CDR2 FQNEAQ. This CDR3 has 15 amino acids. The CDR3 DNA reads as TGTGCCAGCAGCCCCTGGGCGGGCTCCTACAATGAGCAGTTCTTC. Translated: CASSPWAGSYNEQFF.